This T cell receptor (beta chain) was recovered during a study of T-cell memory formation after mild COVID-19. Study results and caveats: Mostly located in CM and EM were contracting CD4+ clones, with contracting CD8+ clones located in EMRA. In second-wave clones peaking day 37, SARS-CoV-2 specificity remained unconfirmed.

The germline CDR1 and CDR2 sequences are SGHRS and YFSETQ. Trimming took off 0 bases at V and 4 bases at J, with 16 bases between the two ends. This CDR3 has 16 residues. TCRdb independently ran MiXCR on the 5' RACE reads; one entry per CDR3 protein. Of over 120,000 distinct CDR3 sequences listed, about 6.1% are singletons. This clonotype was counted at least ten times. Its antigen is not identified. This clonotype was sampled from an adult woman who had mild COVID-19 (a few samples of this study predate the infection). Cell type and time point are not known. The sequencing sample was made of PBMCs or a T cell subset sorted from them (not recorded which). The rearrangement joins TRBV5-1 to TRBJ1-2, with D hard to call. CDR3 sequence (DNA): TGCGCCAGCAGCTTGGGATCAGAGCCCTGGGGCTATGGCTACACCTTC. Residues: CASSLGSEPWGYGYTF.